This TCR beta chain was observed in a study of blood T cell repertoires in COVID-19. Overall study context: Samples came from the United States, Italy and Spain, spanning acute and convalescent COVID-19. Sample material is recorded as cDNA or gDNA derived from T cells, B-cell-depleted T cells, or PBMCs.

Authors' data handling: Reference gene primer amplification yielded estimated nucleated cell counts. Only in-frame clones appear in the TCRdb table, and some are missing; sequencing was by immunoSEQ multiplex PCR. The V and J calls and the clone size are those of that table, but D and trimming were determined from the DNA. Among 350,000 or so clones listed, around 82% were seen once. CDR1 is LGHNA, CDR2 YNFKEQ, per germline. The V end lost 4 bases, the J end lost 3 bases, and 12 bases lay between the germline ends. The CDR3 extends over 15 amino acids. The V and J genes are TRBV4-2 and TRBJ1-4, with a weak D call TRBD1 (6 bases). The sample taken for sequencing was peripheral blood. The receptor was derived from a man aged 25 to 40 with active or convalescent COVID-19. Written as DNA, the CDR3 is TGTGCCAGCAGCCTTTCGACAGGCCCTAATGAAAAACTGTTTTTT. This codes for CASSLSTGPNEKLFF.